This T cell receptor (beta chain) is drawn from a study of blood T cell repertoires in COVID-19. Original methodology: Amplification of reference gene primers provided the estimated nucleated cell counts. Sequenced by immunoSEQ multiplex PCR; TCRdb stores in-frame clones only, minus some. V and J calls and clone size are those listed in that table; D and trimming were worked out from the DNA. This table has some 260,000 clones, more than 75% appearing once. This CDR3 contains 15 residues. V lost 4 bases to trimming and J lost 2 bases, with 11 bases between them. Germline V gene sequence: CDR1 KGHDR, CDR2 SFDVKD.

This rearrangement joins TRBV24-1 to TRBJ2-1, with D possibly being TRBD1 (6 bases). Sequenced sample: peripheral blood. The receptor was derived from a woman aged 40 to 50 who had recovered from COVID-19. This CDR3 is CATSDRRDTYNEQFF. CDR3 nucleotides: TGTGCCACCAGTGACCGTCGGGACACCTACAATGAGCAGTTCTTC.